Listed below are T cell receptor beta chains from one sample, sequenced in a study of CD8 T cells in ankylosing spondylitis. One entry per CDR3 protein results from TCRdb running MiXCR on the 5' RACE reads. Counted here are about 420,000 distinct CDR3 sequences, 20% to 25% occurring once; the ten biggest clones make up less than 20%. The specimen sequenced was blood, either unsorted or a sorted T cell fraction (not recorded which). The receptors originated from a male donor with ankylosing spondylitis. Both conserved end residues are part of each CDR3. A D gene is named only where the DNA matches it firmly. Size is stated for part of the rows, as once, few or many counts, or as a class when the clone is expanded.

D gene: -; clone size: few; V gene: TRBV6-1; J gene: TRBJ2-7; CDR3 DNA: TGTGCCAGGCGGCCGAACCGGGACTTGACCTACGAGCAGTACTTC; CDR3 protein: CARRPNRDLTYEQYF
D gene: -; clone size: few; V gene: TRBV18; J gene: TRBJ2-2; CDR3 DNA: TGTGCCAGCTCACGCACGGAAGTTGGGAACACCGGGGAGCTGTTTTTT; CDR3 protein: CASSRTEVGNTGELFF
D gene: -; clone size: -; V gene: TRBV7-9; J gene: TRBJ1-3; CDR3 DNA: TGTGCCAGCAGCTTAGATCGAGGGAGCTCTGGAAACACCATATATTTT; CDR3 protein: CASSLDRGSSGNTIYF
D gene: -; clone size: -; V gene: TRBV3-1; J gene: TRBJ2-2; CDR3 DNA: TGTGCCAGCAGCCAAGAGTTACCCCGCGGGGAGCTGTTTTTT; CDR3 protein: CASSQELPRGELFF
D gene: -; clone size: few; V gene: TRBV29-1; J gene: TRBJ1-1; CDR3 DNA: TGCAGCGTTGATAGGCGGGGGAACACTGAAGCTTTCTTT; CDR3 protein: CSVDRRGNTEAFF
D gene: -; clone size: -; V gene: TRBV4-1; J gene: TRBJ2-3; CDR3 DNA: TGCGCCAGCAGCCAAGATTCTGGGGGGAGCACAGATACGCAGTATTTT; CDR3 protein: CASSQDSGGSTDTQYF
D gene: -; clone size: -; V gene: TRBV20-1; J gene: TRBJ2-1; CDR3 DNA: TGCAGTGCCCGGTGGGGGCTAGCTCCATACAATGAGCAGTTCTTC; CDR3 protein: CSARWGLAPYNEQFF
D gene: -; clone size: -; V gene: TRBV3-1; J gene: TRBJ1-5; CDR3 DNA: TGTGCCAGCAGCCAAGGAGGGGTTCAGCCCCAGCATTTT; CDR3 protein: CASSQGGVQPQHF
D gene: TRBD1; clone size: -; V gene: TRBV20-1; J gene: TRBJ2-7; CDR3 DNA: TGCAGAGTACCGGGACAGGGATACGAGCAGTACTTC; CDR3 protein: CRVPGQGYEQYF
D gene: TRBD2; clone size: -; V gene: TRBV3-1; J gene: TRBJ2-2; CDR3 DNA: TGTGCCAGCAGCCAAAGGGCCCTAGCGGGACGGCTCGGGGAGCTGTTTTTT; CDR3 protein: CASSQRALAGRLGELFF
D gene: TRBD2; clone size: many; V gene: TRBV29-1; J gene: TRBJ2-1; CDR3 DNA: TGCAGCGTTAGCGGGGGTTACAATGAGCAGTTCTTC; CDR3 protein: CSVSGGYNEQFF
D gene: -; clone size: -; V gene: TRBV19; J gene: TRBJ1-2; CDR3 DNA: TGTGCCAGTAGTTCATCCGGGGTCTATGGCTACACCTTC; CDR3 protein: CASSSSGVYGYTF
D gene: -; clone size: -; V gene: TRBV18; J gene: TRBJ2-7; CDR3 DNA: TGTGCCAGCTCAGGGGGACCCTCGGGAGAGCAGTACTTC; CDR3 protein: CASSGGPSGEQYF
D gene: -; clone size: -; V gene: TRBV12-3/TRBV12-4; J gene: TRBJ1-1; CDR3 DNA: TGTGCCAGCACCCCCCTAAGGGGCACTGAAGCTTTCTTT; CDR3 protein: CASTPLRGTEAFF
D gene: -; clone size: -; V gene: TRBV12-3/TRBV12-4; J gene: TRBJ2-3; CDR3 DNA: TGTGCCAGCAGTTTAACGACAGACACACGAGATACGCAGTATTTT; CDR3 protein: CASSLTTDTRDTQYF
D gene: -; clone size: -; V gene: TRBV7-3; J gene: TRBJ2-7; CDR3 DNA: TGTGCCAGCAGCCTTCCTCTTCAAGAGGCTTACGAGCAGTACTTC; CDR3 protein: CASSLPLQEAYEQYF
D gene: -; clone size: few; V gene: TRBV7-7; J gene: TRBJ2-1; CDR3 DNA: TGTGCTAGCAGCCGGGGACCGGAGGCCTACAATGAGCAGTTCTTC; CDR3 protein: CASSRGPEAYNEQFF
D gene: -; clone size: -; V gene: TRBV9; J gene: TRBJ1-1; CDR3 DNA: TGTGCCAGCACCCCCGTTCTGGCCGGGGGTGGTGAAGCTTTCTTT; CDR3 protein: CASTPVLAGGGEAFF
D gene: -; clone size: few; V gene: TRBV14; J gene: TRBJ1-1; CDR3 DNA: TGTGCCAGCAGCCAGCCTACAGGGCCCACGGCGAAAGCTTTCTTT; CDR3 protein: CASSQPTGPTAKAFF
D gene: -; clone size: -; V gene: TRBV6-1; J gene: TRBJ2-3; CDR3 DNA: TGTGCCACTTCGCGGGGGACAAACACAGATACGCAGTATTTT; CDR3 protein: CATSRGTNTDTQYF
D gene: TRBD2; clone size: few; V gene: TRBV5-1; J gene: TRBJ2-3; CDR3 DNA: TGCGCCAGCAGAGGGAGGGGAGCAGATACGCAGTATTTT; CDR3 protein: CASRGRGADTQYF
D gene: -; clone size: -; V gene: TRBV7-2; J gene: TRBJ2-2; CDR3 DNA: TGTGCCAGCAGCTTATTACGTACCGGGGAGCTGTTTTTT; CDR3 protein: CASSLLRTGELFF
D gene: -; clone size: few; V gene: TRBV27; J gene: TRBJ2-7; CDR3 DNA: TGTGCCAGCATTGGGGGCACGAACCCCTACGAGCAGTACTTC; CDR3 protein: CASIGGTNPYEQYF
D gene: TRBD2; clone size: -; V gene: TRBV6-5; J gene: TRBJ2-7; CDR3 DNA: TGTGCCAGCAGTTACTCGAGCGGGAACACCTACGAGCAGTACTTC; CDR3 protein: CASSYSSGNTYEQYF
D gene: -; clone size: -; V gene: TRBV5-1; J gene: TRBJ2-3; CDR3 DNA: TGCGCCAGCAGCTTGGAGGGCAGGCTCACAGATACGCAGTATTTT; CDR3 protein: CASSLEGRLTDTQYF
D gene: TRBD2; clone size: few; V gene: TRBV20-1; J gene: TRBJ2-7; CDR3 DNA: TGCAGTGCTACCAAGGGACTAGCGTATGAGCAGTACTTC; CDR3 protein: CSATKGLAYEQYF
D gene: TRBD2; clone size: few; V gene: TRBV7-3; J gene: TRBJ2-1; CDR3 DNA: TGTGCCAGCAGCTTCACTAGCGGAAGTGGCGACAATGAGCAGTTCTTC; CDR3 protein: CASSFTSGSGDNEQFF
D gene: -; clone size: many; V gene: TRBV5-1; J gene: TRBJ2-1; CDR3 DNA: TGTGCCAGCTCACTCGGGGTGGGTAATGAGCAGTTCTTC; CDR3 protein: CASSLGVGNEQFF
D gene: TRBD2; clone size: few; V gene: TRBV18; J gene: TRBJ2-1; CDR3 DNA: TGTGCCAGCTCACCGAGGAACGGGACTAGCGGGAGTGATGAGCAGTTCTTC; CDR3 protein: CASSPRNGTSGSDEQFF
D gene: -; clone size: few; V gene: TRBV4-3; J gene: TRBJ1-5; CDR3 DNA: TGCGCCAGCAGCCAAGAATACGGACCTTATCAGCCCCAGCATTTT; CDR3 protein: CASSQEYGPYQPQHF
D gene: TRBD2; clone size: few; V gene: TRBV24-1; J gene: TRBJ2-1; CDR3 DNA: TGTGCCACCAGTGATCCGCGGACTAGTAGCAATGAGCAGTTCTTC; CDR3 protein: CATSDPRTSSNEQFF
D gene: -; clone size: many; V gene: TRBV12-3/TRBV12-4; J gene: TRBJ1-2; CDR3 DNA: TGTGCCAGCAGTTTAGCGTCGACGGAAGGCTATGGCTACACCTTC; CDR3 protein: CASSLASTEGYGYTF
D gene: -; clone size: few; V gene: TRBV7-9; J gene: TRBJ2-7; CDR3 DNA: TGTGCCAGCAGCTTACTTCTAGCCTCTGTTGGGGAGCAGTACTTC; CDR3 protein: CASSLLLASVGEQYF
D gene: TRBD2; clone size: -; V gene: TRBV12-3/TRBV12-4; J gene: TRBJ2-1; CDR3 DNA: TGTGCCAGCAGTTTAGGTGCGGGAGGGCCGGGTGCCTACAATGAGCAGTTCTTC; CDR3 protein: CASSLGAGGPGAYNEQFF
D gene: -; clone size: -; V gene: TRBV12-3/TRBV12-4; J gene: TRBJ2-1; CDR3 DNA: TGTGCCAGCAGCCCAACTAGCTCCGGGGTATACAATGAGCAGTTCTTC; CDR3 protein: CASSPTSSGVYNEQFF
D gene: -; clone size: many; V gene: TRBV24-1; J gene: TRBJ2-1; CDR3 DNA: TGTGCCACCAGTGATCCGCTGCAGGGAAACAATGAGCAGTTCTTC; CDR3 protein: CATSDPLQGNNEQFF
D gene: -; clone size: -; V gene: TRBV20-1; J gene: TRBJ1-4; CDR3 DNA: TGCAGTGCTAGAGCTCTTAGGAGGCCAACTAATGAAAAACTGTTTTTT; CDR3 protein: CSARALRRPTNEKLFF
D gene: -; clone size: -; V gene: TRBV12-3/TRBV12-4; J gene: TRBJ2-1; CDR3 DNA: TGTGCCAGCAGCAGACAGGGAGGGCGAGAGCAGTTCTTC; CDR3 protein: CASSRQGGREQFF
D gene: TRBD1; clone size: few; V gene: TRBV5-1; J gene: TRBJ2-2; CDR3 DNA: TGCGCCAGCAGCCGGGGGTCTGGACAGGGGAACACCGGGGAGCTGTTTTTT; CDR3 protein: CASSRGSGQGNTGELFF
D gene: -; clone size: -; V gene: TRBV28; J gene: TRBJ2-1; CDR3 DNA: TGTGCCAGAGTTCAGGAGCAGTTCTTC; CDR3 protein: CARVQEQFF
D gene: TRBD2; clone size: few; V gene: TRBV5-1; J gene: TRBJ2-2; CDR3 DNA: TGCGCCAGCAGCTTGGAACTAGCGGGGACCGGGGAGCTGTTTTTT; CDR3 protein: CASSLELAGTGELFF